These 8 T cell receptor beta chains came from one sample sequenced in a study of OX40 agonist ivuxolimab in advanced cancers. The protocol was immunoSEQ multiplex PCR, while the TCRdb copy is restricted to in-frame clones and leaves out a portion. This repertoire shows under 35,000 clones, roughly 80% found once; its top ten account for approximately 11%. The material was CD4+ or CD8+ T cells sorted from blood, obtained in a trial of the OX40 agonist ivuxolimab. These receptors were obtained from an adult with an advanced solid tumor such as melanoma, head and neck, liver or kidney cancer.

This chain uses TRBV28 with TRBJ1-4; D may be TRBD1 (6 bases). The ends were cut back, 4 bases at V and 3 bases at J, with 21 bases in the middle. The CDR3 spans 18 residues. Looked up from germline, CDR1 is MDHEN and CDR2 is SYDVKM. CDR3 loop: CASSSRTAWEVPNEKLFF. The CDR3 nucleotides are TGTGCCAGCAGTTCTCGGACAGCTTGGGAGGTCCCTAATGAAAAACTGTTTTTT.

CDR3 region: CASTARGGRDTQYF. The CDR3 DNA sequence: TGTGCCAGTACGGCGCGGGGGGGAAGAGATACGCAGTATTTT. The rearrangement links TRBV19 to TRBJ2-3; 9 bases agree with TRBD2. This CDR3 is 14 amino acids long. The V and J ends lost 7 bases and 5 bases, in that order; junction bases with no gene match: 7. Germline V gives CDR1 LNHDA, CDR2 SQIVND (reference sequence).

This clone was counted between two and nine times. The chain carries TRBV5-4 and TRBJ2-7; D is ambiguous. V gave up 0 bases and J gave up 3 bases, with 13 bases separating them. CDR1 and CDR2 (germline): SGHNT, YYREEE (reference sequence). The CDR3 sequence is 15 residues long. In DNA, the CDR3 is TGTGCCAGCAGCTTGGAGGGCCTTCCCTACTACGAGCAGTACTTC. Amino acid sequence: CASSLEGLPYYEQYF.

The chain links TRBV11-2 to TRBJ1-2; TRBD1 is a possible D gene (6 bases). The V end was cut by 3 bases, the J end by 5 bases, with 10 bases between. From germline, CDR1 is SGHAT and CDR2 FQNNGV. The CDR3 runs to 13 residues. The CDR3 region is CASSFSGVYGYTF. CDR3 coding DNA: TGTGCCAGCAGCTTCTCAGGGGTTTATGGCTACACCTTC.

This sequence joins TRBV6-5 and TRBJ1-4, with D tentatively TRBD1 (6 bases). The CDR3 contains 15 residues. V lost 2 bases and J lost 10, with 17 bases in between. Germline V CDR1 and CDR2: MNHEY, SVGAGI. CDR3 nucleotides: TGTGCCAGCAGTTACAATTGGGGGCAATTGGGAAAACTGTTTTTT. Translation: CASSYNWGQLGKLFF.

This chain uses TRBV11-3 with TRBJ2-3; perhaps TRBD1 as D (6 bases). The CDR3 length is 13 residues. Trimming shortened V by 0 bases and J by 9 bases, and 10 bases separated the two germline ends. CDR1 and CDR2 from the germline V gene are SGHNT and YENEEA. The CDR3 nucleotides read TGTGCCAGCAGCTTAGATACGAGGGGGACGCAGTATTTT. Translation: CASSLDTRGTQYF. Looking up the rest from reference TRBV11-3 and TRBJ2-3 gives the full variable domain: EAGVVQSPRYKIIEKKQPVAFWCNPISGHNTLYWYLQNLGQGPELLIRYENEEAVDDSQLPKDRFSAERLKGVDSTLKIQPAELGDSAVYLCASSLDTRGTQYFGPGTRLTVL.

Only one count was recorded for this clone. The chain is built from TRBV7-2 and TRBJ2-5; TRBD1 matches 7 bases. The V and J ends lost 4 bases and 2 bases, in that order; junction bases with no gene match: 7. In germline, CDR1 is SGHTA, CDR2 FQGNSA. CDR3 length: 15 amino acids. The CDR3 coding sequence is TGTGCCAGCAGCTCCGGGACAGCCACTCAAGAGACCCAGTACTTC. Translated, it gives CASSSGTATQETQYF.

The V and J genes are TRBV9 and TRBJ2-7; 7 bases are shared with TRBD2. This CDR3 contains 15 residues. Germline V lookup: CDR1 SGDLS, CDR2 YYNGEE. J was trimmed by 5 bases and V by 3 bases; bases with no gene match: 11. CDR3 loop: CASSETVGGANEQYF. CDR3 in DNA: TGTGCCAGCAGCGAGACCGTGGGAGGGGCGAACGAGCAGTACTTC. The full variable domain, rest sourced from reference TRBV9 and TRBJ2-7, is DSGVTQTPKHLITATGQRVTLRCSPRSGDLSVYWYQQSLDQGLQFLIQYYNGEERAKGNILERFSAQQFPDLHSELNLSSLELGDSALYFCASSETVGGANEQYFGPGTRLTVT.